This TCR beta chain comes out of a study of CD8 T cells in Susac syndrome. Random hexamers were used to reverse transcribe the RNA input (0.5 to 1 ug). TCRdb called the immunoSEQ multiplex PCR reads again in MiXCR, with one record for every CDR3 protein. The table includes some 250,000 distinct CDR3 sequences, approximately 95% detected once. This CDR3 has 12 amino acids. Trimming stripped 2 bases from V and 6 bases from J, with 11 bases between. The germline V gene has CDR1 DFQATT and CDR2 SNEGSKA (reference sequence). This clonotype originated in a human donor with Susac syndrome. The genes are TRBV20-1 and TRBJ2-7; D is perhaps TRBD2 (6 bases). Sequencing was performed on CD4+ T cells from PBMCs. The chain's CDR3 is CSARPGRGEQYF. The CDR3 region has the DNA TGCAGTGCTAGACCGGGGCGGGGCGAGCAGTACTTC.